Sequencing of this TCR beta chain was carried out in a study of CD8 T cells in Susac syndrome. Study details: Patients with Susac syndrome were therapy-naive, taking corticosteroids, with some also receiving intravenous immunoglobulin, or taking intravenous immunoglobulin alone at the time their blood was drawn.

Overall study findings and caveats: Clonal expansion was present among Susac CD8+ cells. This expansion reached its peak in TEMRA cells and in active patients.

This CDR3 is 14 amino acids long. Germline V lookup: CDR1 SGHDT, CDR2 YYEEEE. The V gene lost 0 bases and the J gene lost 6 bases, with 11 bases spanning the gap. TCR beta from blood CD8+ and CD4+ T cells was sequenced. Reverse transcription of about 0.5 to 1 ug RNA used random hexamers. Amplification of TCR beta CDR3 by immunoSEQ multiplex PCR spanned 54 Vbeta and 13 Jbeta. One entry per CDR3 protein results from TCRdb running MiXCR on the immunoSEQ multiplex PCR reads. This table holds about 130,000 distinct CDR3 sequences, 95% found once. As concerns this clonotype: Its antigen is unidentified.

This chain links TRBV5-6 with TRBJ2-3; D unclear. Sequencing used CD8+ T cells from PBMCs. This receptor was taken from a human donor with Susac syndrome. CDR3: CASSLVVSSDTQYF. CDR3 in DNA: TGTGCCAGCAGCTTGGTAGTATCGTCGGATACGCAGTATTTT.